The 15 T cell receptor beta chains reported below all come from one sample, sequenced in a study of T cell responses to AZD1222 COVID-19 vaccine. Sequencing used immunoSEQ multiplex PCR; TCRdb keeps in-frame clones, though not all of them. The sample holds about 99,000 clones, more than 85% seen once. The sequencing used peripheral blood, collected on day 0 of AZD1222 vaccination. Receptor source: an adult in good health.

This clone came up a few times. The chain couples TRBV19 to TRBJ2-7; 9 positions agree with TRBD1. The CDR3 totals 13 residues. The junction had 3 bases not matched to a gene; V was cut back by 5 bases and J by 4 bases. Germline V gene sequence: CDR1 LNHDA, CDR2 SQIVND (reference sequence). This CDR3 is CASSEDRGYEQYF. CDR3 DNA sequence: TGTGCCAGTAGTGAGGACAGGGGTTACGAGCAGTACTTC. The whole variable domain, filled in from reference TRBV19 and TRBJ2-7, reads DGGITQSPKYLFRKEGQNVTLSCEQNLNHDAMYWYRQDPGQGLRLIYYSQIVNDFQKGDIAEGYSVSREKKESFPLTVTSAQKNPTAFYLCASSEDRGYEQYFGPGTRLTVT.

This chain uses TRBV7-2 with TRBJ1-5, with 9 nucleotides matching TRBD1. The CDR3 runs to 14 residues. CDR1 is SGHTA and CDR2 is FQGNSA in the germline V gene. The V and J ends lost 5 bases and 4 bases, in that order; junction bases with no gene match: 3. The CDR3 sequence: CASSRDRDNQPQHF. CDR3 in DNA: TGTGCCAGCAGCCGGGACAGGGATAATCAGCCCCAGCATTTT.

The chain is built from TRBV10-3 and TRBJ2-1; 12 bases agree with TRBD2. Germline V gene data show CDR1 as ENHRY and CDR2 as SYGVKD. Unmatched junction bases numbered 1, after V lost 7 bases and J lost 0 bases. CDR3 size: 15 residues. The CDR3 nucleotides are TGTGCCATCAAGACTAGCGGGAGCTCCTACAATGAGCAGTTCTTC. Translating gives CAIKTSGSSYNEQFF.

The chain uses TRBV5-4 and TRBJ2-7, with TRBD2 identical over 7 bases. Germline V gene data show CDR1 as SGHNT and CDR2 as YYREEE (reference sequence). V shed 0 bases, J shed 1 base, and the junction held 4 bases outside the gene matches. The CDR3 loop spans 15 amino acids. The DNA for the CDR3 is TGTGCCAGCAGCTTGGGAGGGGAGGGATCCTACGAGCAGTACTTC. Its protein is CASSLGGEGSYEQYF.

This sequence joins TRBV12-3 or TRBV12-4 and TRBJ1-2; D is ambiguous. Trimming removed 1 base from V and 4 bases from J, with 7 bases in between. The CDR3 sequence is 13 residues long. CDR3 DNA: TGTGCCAGCAGTTTAGTACAGACCTATGGCTACACCTTC. It specifies CASSLVQTYGYTF.

This chain joins TRBV7-8 and TRBJ1-2; D gene unclear. Germline-derived CDR1 and CDR2 are SGHVS and FQNEAQ. The CDR3 has 14 residues. V was shortened by 5 bases and J by 4 bases, with 14 bases between the two germline ends. The CDR3 nucleotides read TGTGCCAGCAGCCGAGGGTCAGGCCTCTATGGCTACACCTTC. Translating gives CASSRGSGLYGYTF.

This chain connects TRBV28 to TRBJ1-2; no clear D gene. The CDR3 spans 11 residues. Germline V gives CDR1 MDHEN, CDR2 SYDVKM. V lost 4 bases and J 8 bases, leaving 8 bases between the germline ends. This chain's CDR3 is CASSSREGYTF. In nucleotides, the CDR3 is TGTGCCAGCAGTTCACGGGAGGGCTACACCTTC.

The genes are TRBV7-2 and TRBJ2-1, with 8 bases lining up with TRBD1. Germline CDR1 and CDR2: SGHTA and FQGNSA. After removal of 9 bases from V and 7 bases from J, the junction contained 11 bases not matched to a gene. This CDR3 comprises 14 residues. The CDR3 sequence is CASAAQGASNEQFF. The DNA for the CDR3 is TGTGCCAGTGCTGCCCAGGGGGCGAGTAATGAGCAGTTCTTC.

V and J are TRBV2 and TRBJ1-4, with no clear D. Trimming shortened V by 2 bases and J by 8 bases, and 12 bases separated the two germline ends. Germline CDR1 is SNHLY and CDR2 is FYNNEI. The CDR3 runs to 14 residues. CDR3 in amino acids: CASSEWAVQEKLFF. The CDR3 nucleotides read TGTGCCAGCAGTGAATGGGCGGTTCAAGAAAAACTGTTTTTT.

Points on this clone: Its ends do not fully match the called genes, so a read error is possible. The J gene is TRBJ2-5, the V gene TRBV12-5; TRBD1 matches 9 bases. The CDR3 spans 17 residues. CDR1 is LGHNT, CDR2 FRNRAP, per germline. The CDR3, as DNA: TGTGCTAGTGGTCTACAATACGGGACAGGGTACCAGGAGACCCAGTACTTC. It codes for CASGLQYGTGYQETQYF.

The genes are TRBV5-8 and TRBJ2-3, with D perhaps assigned TRBD1 or TRBD2 (5 bases each). Trimming cost V 4 bases and J 6 bases, with 18 bases left between them. The CDR3 extends over 15 amino acids. CDR1 is SGHTS and CDR2 is YDEGEE in the germline V gene. For the CDR3, the DNA is TGTGCCAGCAGCGTTACCGGGACCCGGGCGGATACGCAGTATTTT. Its protein is CASSVTGTRADTQYF.

This clone is a singleton in its sample. This chain links TRBV12-2 with TRBJ2-7; TRBD1 is the table's D call, not checked against the DNA. TRBV12-2 is marked as a pseudogene. The CDR3 extends over 13 amino acids. This chain's CDR3 is CASHPDRGYEQYF. DNA for the CDR3: TGTGCAAGTCACCCGGACAGGGGCTACGAGCAGTACTTC.

The genes are TRBV6-5 and TRBJ2-7, with D possibly TRBD1 on 6 matching bases. The CDR3 covers 13 residues. Trimming took off 8 bases at V and 5 bases at J, with 16 bases between the two ends. Germline CDR1 MNHEY, CDR2 SVGAGI. CDR3 coding DNA: TGTGCCAGCGCTAGAACAGGGTGGCACGAGCAGTACTTC. Amino acid sequence: CASARTGWHEQYF.

This chain joins TRBV30 and TRBJ1-2; D is possibly TRBD1 (5 bases). Trimming shortened V by 1 base and J by 3 bases, and 6 bases separated the two germline ends. The CDR3 is made up of 12 amino acids. The germline V gene has CDR1 GTSNPN and CDR2 SVGIG (reference sequence). CDR3 residues: CAWSETDYGYTF. The DNA of the CDR3 is TGTGCCTGGAGTGAGACAGACTATGGCTACACCTTC.

The chain links TRBV9 to TRBJ2-7, with D perhaps matching TRBD2 (5 bases). Germline CDR1 and CDR2: SGDLS and YYNGEE. This CDR3 comprises 15 residues. V lost 0 bases and J lost 0, with 10 bases in between. The CDR3 reads CASSVGLGSSYEQYF. The CDR3, as DNA: TGTGCCAGCAGCGTAGGTCTGGGGAGCTCCTACGAGCAGTACTTC. Based on the CDR3 plus reference TRBV9 and TRBJ2-7, the full variable domain is DSGVTQTPKHLITATGQRVTLRCSPRSGDLSVYWYQQSLDQGLQFLIQYYNGEERAKGNILERFSAQQFPDLHSELNLSSLELGDSALYFCASSVGLGSSYEQYFGPGTRLTVT.